Reported below is one T cell receptor beta chain. The antigen is unknown. The data were taken from a study of post-analysis software for immune sequencing data. Findings and caveats of the study: About 5 TRBV segments, including TRBV5-6, TRBV5-1 and TRBV20-1, were more frequent in patients than controls.

CDR3 length equals 15 residues. Trimming cost V 3 bases and J 0 bases, with 12 bases left between them. Germline loops: CDR1 DFQATT, CDR2 SNEGSKA (reference sequence). Built from TCR beta cDNA, the libraries had unique molecular identifiers in them. Starting from roughly 1.1 to 9.2 million T cells, the study yielded 450,000 to 500,000 cDNA molecules. TCRdb reanalysed the PCR reads using MiXCR and keeps one entry per CDR3 protein. The sample includes about 540,000 distinct CDR3 sequences, around a third of them seen just once. This TCR derives from a girl aged 2-17 years with multiple sclerosis. The source material was blood. The chain recombines TRBV20-1 with TRBJ2-4; tentative D call: TRBD1 (6 bases). Here the CDR3 reads CSASSGELAKNIQYF. The CDR3 DNA is TGCAGTGCTAGCTCAGGGGAACTAGCCAAAAACATTCAGTACTTC.